One sample yielded the 23 T cell receptor beta chains listed below, sequenced in a study of blood T cell repertoires in COVID-19. The repertoire was sequenced with immunoSEQ multiplex PCR; TCRdb's copy has only in-frame clones and lacks some. The profile shows more than 300,000 clones, 80% to 90% of them singletons. Sample: PBMCs or T cells enriched from blood (not recorded which). Source of these receptors: a middle-aged man in a cohort exposed to, infected with or recovered from COVID-19 (not recorded which).

The V gene is TRBV6-5, the J gene TRBJ1-4; D ambiguous. This CDR3 comprises 16 residues. Germline V gene lookup returns CDR1 MNHEY and CDR2 SVGAGI. Deletions cut 0 bases from V and 6 bases from J, with 14 bases between. The CDR3 coding sequence is TGTGCCAGCAGTTACTCTACGGGAGATCTACATGAAAAACTGTTTTTT. It encodes CASSYSTGDLHEKLFF.

The chain uses TRBV7-2 and TRBJ2-4, with 11 bases lining up with TRBD2. Germline assignment: CDR1 SGHTA and CDR2 FQGNSA. The CDR3 is 15 residues long. V lost 5 bases and J lost 5; bases outside the gene matches: 5. The CDR3 coding sequence is TGTGCCAGCAGCGTCACGGGACTAGCGGAAAACATTCAGTACTTC. This encodes CASSVTGLAENIQYF.

The chain carries TRBV30 and TRBJ2-6, with D uncertain. With 6 bases removed from V and 0 bases from J, the gap between germline ends came to 12 bases. This CDR3 has 15 residues. Germline CDR1 and CDR2: GTSNPN and SVGIG (reference sequence). The CDR3 nucleotides are TGTGCCTGCCATCCAACAGCCTCTGGGGCCAACGTCCTGACTTTC. This sequence encodes CACHPTASGANVLTF.

The sample holds a few counts of this clone. The chain links TRBV6-4 to TRBJ2-2, with D tentatively TRBD2 (7 bases). The CDR3 consists of 15 residues. Germline V gene lookup returns CDR1 MRHNA and CDR2 SNTAGT. V dropped 6 bases and J dropped 8 bases, with 19 bases sitting between them. Written as DNA, the CDR3 is TGTGCCAGCAGAGCGGTTTCGGGGGGCCCGGGGGAGCTGTTTTTT. Its translation is CASRAVSGGPGELFF.

The V gene is TRBV10-1, the J gene TRBJ2-1; 10 positions agree with TRBD2. V trimming: 6 bases; J trimming: 4 bases; junction bases outside the gene matches: 9. This CDR3 has 16 amino acids. Germline lookup yields CDR1 WNHNN and CDR2 SYGVQD (reference sequence). CDR3 amino acids: CASSGLAEGRYNEQFF. DNA of the CDR3: TGCGCCAGCAGCGGACTAGCGGAAGGACGGTACAATGAGCAGTTCTTC.

The rearrangement links TRBV9 to TRBJ2-2; 7 nucleotides agree with TRBD1. V was clipped by 3 bases and J by 4 bases; unmatched bases: 9. The CDR3 is made up of 16 amino acids. Germline V gives CDR1 SGDLS, CDR2 YYNGEE. The CDR3 spells CASSAPGQTGTGELFF. The CDR3 DNA follows: TGTGCCAGCAGCGCCCCGGGACAGACCGGCACCGGGGAGCTGTTTTTT.

The chain links TRBV6-5 to TRBJ2-2, with 8 bases lining up with TRBD2. The germline gives CDR1 MNHEY, CDR2 SVGAGI. V was pared by 7 bases and J by 8 bases, with 6 bases of the junction left unmatched. This CDR3 is 13 amino acids long. The DNA of the CDR3 is TGTGCCAGCAAAGCGGGAGTTAGTGGGGAGCTGTTTTTT. This codes for CASKAGVSGELFF.

The J gene is TRBJ1-1, the V gene TRBV7-9, with D possibly TRBD1 on 6 matching bases. Germline CDR1 SEHNR, CDR2 FQNEAQ (reference sequence). The CDR3 is 13 amino acids. V was clipped by 4 bases and J by 1 base, with 7 bases between them. The CDR3 region has the DNA TGTGCCAGCAGCTCACAGGGGAACACTGAAGCTTTCTTT. Translated: CASSSQGNTEAFF.

The chain has TRBV27 and TRBJ2-5, with 8 bases lining up with TRBD2. V lost 6 bases, J lost 5 bases, and 8 bases stayed unmatched. Germline values: CDR1 MNHEY, CDR2 SMNVEV (reference sequence). This CDR3 region has 14 residues. CDR3 residues: CASSREGVGETQYF. The CDR3 region has the DNA TGTGCCAGCAGCCGGGAGGGGGTTGGCGAGACCCAGTACTTC.

In nucleotides, the CDR3 is TGTGCCAGCAGTGACCCTAGACAGTTATCCTACGAGCAGTACTTC. Translation: CASSDPRQLSYEQYF. The chain couples TRBV27 to TRBJ2-7; TRBD1 is a possible D gene (5 bases). The length of the CDR3 is 15 residues. Germline V gene data show CDR1 as MNHEY and CDR2 as SMNVEV (reference sequence). V was trimmed by 5 bases and J by 1 base, leaving 15 bases between them.

This clone was recorded a few times. V and J are TRBV28 and TRBJ1-1; 8 positions agree with TRBD1. J was trimmed by 5 bases and V by 4 bases; bases with no gene match: 9. The CDR3 contains 15 residues. Germline V CDR1 and CDR2: MDHEN, SYDVKM. For the CDR3, the DNA is TGTGCCAGCAGTTCGGGGGACAGGAGTATGACTGAAGCTTTCTTT. Translated: CASSSGDRSMTEAFF.

This chain links TRBV18 with TRBJ2-1; 7 positions agree with TRBD2. Germline V CDR1 and CDR2: KGHSH, LQKENI. V was pared by 2 bases and J by 5 bases, with 12 bases of the junction left unmatched. The CDR3 sequence is 17 residues long. The CDR3 region has the DNA TGTGCCAGCTCACCATCAGTTCAGCTAGCGGTTCACAATGAGCAGTTCTTC. Amino acids: CASSPSVQLAVHNEQFF.

V usage is TRBV7-9 and J usage is TRBJ1-3; no reliable D call. Germline loops: CDR1 SEHNR, CDR2 FQNEAQ (reference sequence). The CDR3 has 13 amino acids. V was trimmed by 6 bases and J by 1 base, leaving 7 bases between them. CDR3 nucleotides: TGTGCCAGCAGACCGGGTTCTGGAAACACCATATATTTT. Translated, it gives CASRPGSGNTIYF.

V is TRBV27 and J is TRBJ2-7; TRBD1 matches 9 bases. The length of the CDR3 is 13 residues. Germline assignment: CDR1 MNHEY and CDR2 SMNVEV (reference sequence). V was pared by 5 bases and J by 6 bases, with 5 bases of the junction left unmatched. CDR3: CASSPGQGPEQYF. The CDR3 DNA sequence: TGTGCCAGCAGTCCGGGACAGGGTCCCGAGCAGTACTTC.

The chain uses TRBV5-1 and TRBJ2-1, with a possible D match to TRBD1 (6 bases). Germline V CDR1 and CDR2: SGHRS, YFSETQ. Trimming cost V 0 bases and J 9 bases, with 7 bases left between them. This CDR3 comprises 12 residues. The CDR3 sequence: CASSLARGEQFF. The CDR3 DNA reads TGCGCCAGCAGCTTGGCCAGGGGTGAGCAGTTCTTC.

This clone was found a few times. This chain uses TRBV21-1 with TRBJ2-2; the table calls TRBD2, which could not be checked here. TRBV21-1 is a pseudogene. This CDR3 contains 19 residues. Here the CDR3 DNA reads TGTGCCCAGCACCAAGGGAAGGGCACTAGCGGGGCAGACACCGGGGAGCTGTTTTTT. It translates to CAQHQGKGTSGADTGELFF.

The chain is built from TRBV19 and TRBJ1-2; the match to TRBD1 covers 8 bases. The CDR3 has 14 amino acids. The germline gives CDR1 LNHDA, CDR2 SQIVND (reference sequence). The V gene end was trimmed by 10 bases and the J gene end by 1 base; junction bases not matched to a gene: 8. The CDR3 sequence is CATTNTGGNYGYTF. The CDR3 region has the DNA TGTGCCACAACTAATACAGGGGGTAACTATGGCTACACCTTC.

The V gene is TRBV29-1, the J gene TRBJ2-1, with D possibly TRBD1 on 7 matching bases. CDR3 length: 14 residues. V lost 5 bases, J lost 6 bases, and 17 bases lay in between. Per germline, CDR1 SQVTM and CDR2 ANQGSEA. The CDR3 DNA reads TGCAGCGTTCAGCTTTGGCAGGGGGGCAATGAGCAGTTCTTC. It translates to CSVQLWQGGNEQFF.

The chain joins TRBV29-1 to TRBJ1-1, with TRBD1 matching over 12 bases. The CDR3 consists of 12 residues. V gave up 7 bases and J gave up 4 bases; unmatched junction bases: 1. Per the germline V gene, CDR1 is SQVTM and CDR2 is ANQGSEA. CDR3 nucleotides: TGCAGCGCGGGACAGGGGGCCACTGAAGCTTTCTTT. This gives the protein CSAGQGATEAFF.

The CDR3 DNA reads as TGTGCCACCGAGGGCCCCTACCAAGAGACCCAGTACTTC. Translation gives CATEGPYQETQYF. The V call is TRBV24-1, the J call TRBJ2-5; TRBD2 is a possible D gene (5 bases). Germline V gene data show CDR1 as KGHDR and CDR2 as SFDVKD. Between the trimmed V and J ends, which lost 9 bases and 0 bases, there was a span of 10 bases. This CDR3 contains 13 residues.

This clone was found a few times. The CDR3 DNA is TGTGCCTGCACCAGCTCGGGTATTAGGTCAGAGCAGTACTTC. The encoded protein is CACTSSGIRSEQYF. V and J are TRBV28 and TRBJ2-7; D gene unclear. The CDR3 extends over 14 amino acids. The V gene lost 11 bases and the J gene lost 7 bases, with 24 bases spanning the gap. The germline V gene encodes CDR1 MDHEN and CDR2 SYDVKM.

The V and J genes are TRBV30 and TRBJ2-1; 10 bases are a match to TRBD2. The CDR3 totals 15 residues. Germline lookup yields CDR1 GTSNPN and CDR2 SVGIG (reference sequence). The V and J ends lost 2 bases and 5 bases, in that order; junction bases with no gene match: 6. The CDR3 protein is CAWSRGTSVNNEQFF. CDR3 bases: TGTGCCTGGAGTCGCGGGACTAGCGTCAACAATGAGCAGTTCTTC.

With regard to this clone: This same CDR3 is encoded by further DNA sequences in the sample. The J gene is TRBJ2-3, the V gene TRBV3-1 (or the pseudogene TRBV3-2), with 9 bases matching TRBD2. Germline V gene sequence: CDR1 LGHDT, CDR2 YNNKEL (reference sequence). The CDR3 totals 14 residues. Trimming cost V 4 bases and J 6 bases; bases outside gene matches: 5. CDR3 in amino acids: CASSPSSGTDTQYF. The CDR3 DNA reads TGTGCCAGCAGCCCCTCTAGCGGGACGGATACGCAGTATTTT.